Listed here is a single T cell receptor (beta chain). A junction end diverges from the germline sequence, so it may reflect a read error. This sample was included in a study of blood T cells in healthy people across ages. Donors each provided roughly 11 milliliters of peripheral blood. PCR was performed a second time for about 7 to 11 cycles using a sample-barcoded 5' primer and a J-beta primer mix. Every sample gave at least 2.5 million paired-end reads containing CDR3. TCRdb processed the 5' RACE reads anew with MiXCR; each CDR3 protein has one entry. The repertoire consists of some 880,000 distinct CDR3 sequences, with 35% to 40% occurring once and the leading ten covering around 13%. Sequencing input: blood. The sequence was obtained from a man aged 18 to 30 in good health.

For the CDR3, the DNA is TGTTCCAGCAGCTTAGCGGGGGGAAACACAGATACGCAGTATTTT. It yields the protein CSSSLAGGNTDTQYF. V usage is TRBV6-5 and J usage is TRBJ2-3; 10 nucleotides line up with TRBD2. This CDR3 region has 15 residues. Germline CDR1 and CDR2: MNHEY and SVGAGI.